This T cell receptor beta chain comes out of a study of blood T cell repertoires in COVID-19. Method: immunoSEQ multiplex PCR; TCRdb's copy keeps in-frame clones and lacks some. Counted here are around 200,000 clones, approximately 86% occurring once; the ten biggest clones make up roughly 4.9%. This CDR3 region has 16 residues. Germline-derived CDR1 and CDR2 are SGDLS and YYNGEE. V shed 0 bases and J 7 bases; nucleotides not matched to a gene: 7. The sequence came from a woman in her 30s who had been exposed to COVID-19. Sequenced sample: PBMCs or T cells enriched from blood (not recorded which). The rearrangement uses TRBV9 and TRBJ1-4; 9 nucleotides line up with TRBD1. Here the CDR3 reads CASSVGAGTGFEKLFF. As DNA, the CDR3 is TGTGCCAGCAGCGTAGGAGCCGGGACAGGGTTTGAAAAACTGTTTTTT.